Shown below are 8 T cell receptor beta chains from a single sample sequenced in a study of spatial heterogeneity in lung cancer. TCRdb itself ran the 5' RACE reads through MiXCR, one entry per CDR3 protein. The sample includes 9,500 to 13,000 distinct CDR3 sequences, under 25% seen only once; the top ten take about two fifths. Time point specified: blood at routine non-recurrence follow-up after resection. Sample: PBMCs, taken at follow-up. These receptors all stem from a male donor with early-stage non-small cell lung cancer.

At least ten counts were recorded for this clonotype. The chain is built from TRBV2 and TRBJ1-4; 9 bases are shared with TRBD1. CDR1 is SNHLY and CDR2 is FYNNEI in the germline V gene. J gave up 6 bases and V 8 bases, and 4 bases lay outside the gene matches. The CDR3 extends over 13 amino acids. CDR3 coding DNA: TGTGCCAGCCTTGACAGGGGGGATGAAAAACTGTTTTTT. Amino acid sequence: CASLDRGDEKLFF.

The chain couples TRBV18 to TRBJ2-7; the D gene is possibly TRBD1 (8 bases). Germline CDR1 KGHSH, CDR2 LQKENI. V lost 5 bases to trimming and J lost 0 bases, with 23 bases between them. The CDR3 sequence is 18 residues long. Here the CDR3 reads CASSTTGGIGGSSYEQYF. The DNA of the CDR3 is TGTGCCAGCTCAACCACAGGGGGAATTGGCGGGAGCTCCTACGAGCAGTACTTC.

This clonotype was observed many times. The rearrangement links TRBV6-2 or TRBV6-3 to TRBJ1-3, with 9 bases aligning to TRBD1. CDR3 length: 17 amino acids. V trimming: 4 bases; J trimming: 0 bases; junction bases outside the gene matches: 7. The germline V gene has CDR1 MNHEY and CDR2 SVGEGT. The CDR3 DNA reads TGTGCCAGCAGTTCGGACAGGGGACTATTCTCTGGAAACACCATATATTTT. It is translated as CASSSDRGLFSGNTIYF.

This clonotype counts as medium-sized. The rearrangement links TRBV6-6 to TRBJ2-7, with D perhaps TRBD1 (5 bases). CDR1 and CDR2 (germline): MNHNY, SVGAGI (reference sequence). There are 13 residues in the CDR3. Trimming left V 4 bases short and J 4 bases short, with 11 bases between. The CDR3 bases are TGTGCCAGCAGTTCCGCACAGGTTTACGAGCAGTACTTC. This gives the protein CASSSAQVYEQYF.

The CDR3 bases are TGCAGTGCTTATATGCTAGCGGTAGCCAAAAACATTCAGTACTTC. It is translated as CSAYMLAVAKNIQYF. The chain joins TRBV20-1 to TRBJ2-4; TRBD2 matches 7 bases. Germline assignment: CDR1 DFQATT and CDR2 SNEGSKA (reference sequence). This CDR3 is 15 amino acids long. V lost 5 bases and J lost 0; bases outside the gene matches: 7.

The chain couples TRBV29-1 to TRBJ1-4; D unresolved. Germline V gene lookup returns CDR1 SQVTM and CDR2 ANQGSEA. The CDR3 is 15 residues long. CDR3 in DNA: TGCAGTTTTAAGGAGGGAATAGCAACTAATGAAAAACTGTTTTTT. The encoded protein is CSFKEGIATNEKLFF.

The rearrangement links TRBV7-9 to TRBJ1-2; D is unclear. Between the trimmed V and J ends, which lost 0 bases and 2 bases, there was a span of 7 bases. Looked up from germline, CDR1 is SEHNR and CDR2 is FQNEAQ (reference sequence). The CDR3 spans 14 residues. This chain's CDR3 is CASSLAEENYGYTF. The CDR3 nucleotides read TGTGCCAGCAGCTTAGCAGAGGAAAACTATGGCTACACCTTC.

This clonotype has a count of ten or more. The chain uses TRBV27 and TRBJ1-3; D gene ambiguous. V was pared by 5 bases and J by 8 bases, with 13 bases between. Germline loops: CDR1 MNHEY, CDR2 SMNVEV (reference sequence). The CDR3 totals 13 residues. The CDR3 is CASSDLYGDTIYF. The CDR3 nucleotides are TGTGCCAGCAGTGATTTGTACGGGGACACCATATATTTT.